The 18 T cell receptor beta chains reported below all come from one sample, sequenced in a study of shared clonotypes between healthy human individuals. CD45RO-negative CD8 cells positively selected for CCR7 made up the naive population, which excluded terminally differentiated effector memory CD45RA+ cells. Assay: immunoSEQ multiplex PCR; the TCRdb copy retains only in-frame clones and omits some. The table shows millions of clones, with roughly 91% occurring only once. The specimen was naive CD8+ T cells from PBMCs. Source of these receptors: a man between 18 and 29 years old in good health. Some clones in this sample may be carry-over from other donors' samples.

The genes are TRBV4-1 and TRBJ2-1, with 15 bases aligning to TRBD2. The CDR3 loop spans 19 amino acids. CDR1 and CDR2 from the germline V gene are MGHRA and YSYEKL. Germline trimming cut 0 bases from V and 4 bases from J; bases unmatched to any gene: 7. CDR3 in amino acids: CASSQDPGLAGGAYNEQFF. The CDR3 DNA is TGCGCCAGCAGCCAAGACCCGGGACTAGCGGGAGGCGCTTACAATGAGCAGTTCTTC.

The CDR3 here is CASSAARPSGYQETQYF. The CDR3 DNA follows: TGTGCCAGCAGCGCGGCGCGTCCTAGCGGTTATCAAGAGACCCAGTACTTC. This chain connects TRBV5-4 to TRBJ2-5; 7 nucleotides match TRBD2. This CDR3 has 17 residues. Germline assignment: CDR1 SGHNT and CDR2 YYREEE (reference sequence). The V segment lost 4 bases and the J segment 2 bases; nucleotides outside the gene matches: 14.

This chain joins TRBV30 and TRBJ2-7; the D is unclear. The germline V and J ends were trimmed by 2 bases and 2 bases, with 4 bases remaining between them. This CDR3 region has 11 residues. Per the germline V gene, CDR1 is GTSNPN and CDR2 is SVGIG (reference sequence). The CDR3 nucleotides read TGTGCCTGGAGTATCACCTACGAGCAGTACTTC. Protein product: CAWSITYEQYF.

This clone was found once. This chain uses TRBV28 with TRBJ2-5; D ambiguous. The CDR3 extends over 16 amino acids. Per germline, CDR1 MDHEN and CDR2 SYDVKM. V was shortened by 5 bases and J by 1 base, with 17 bases between the two germline ends. For the CDR3, the DNA is TGTGCCAGCAGTCAAAAACGGGCCAAGGGCCAAGAGACCCAGTACTTC. Amino acid sequence: CASSQKRAKGQETQYF.

The chain joins TRBV19 to TRBJ1-2, with TRBD1 as a possible D gene (5 bases). Germline V gene lookup returns CDR1 LNHDA and CDR2 SQIVND (reference sequence). The CDR3 covers 16 residues. Trimming cost V 7 bases and J 6 bases, with 24 bases left between them. The DNA for the CDR3 is TGTGCCAGTACTCCCGCAGTGGGACCCAGGGCGGATGGCTACACCTTC. Translated: CASTPAVGPRADGYTF.

This chain uses TRBV29-1 with TRBJ1-2, with D unresolved. The CDR3 sequence is 12 residues long. Germline loops: CDR1 SQVTM, CDR2 ANQGSEA. V shed 4 bases and J shed 3 bases, with 9 bases lying between them. In DNA form, the CDR3 reads TGCAGCGTTGTTTTGGGGTACTATGGCTACACCTTC. Amino acids: CSVVLGYYGYTF.

This sequence joins TRBV28 and TRBJ2-2; D unresolved. V lost 6 bases and J lost 2, with 13 bases in between. Looked up from germline, CDR1 is MDHEN and CDR2 is SYDVKM. This CDR3 has 15 amino acids. CDR3: CASSPGRSNTGELFF. As DNA, the CDR3 is TGTGCCAGCAGCCCGGGCAGATCTAACACCGGGGAGCTGTTTTTT.

V gene TRBV4-1 combines with J gene TRBJ2-7; D perhaps matches TRBD1 (6 bases). Trimming cost V 2 bases and J 2 bases, with 10 bases left between them. This CDR3 is built from 14 residues. The germline V gene encodes CDR1 MGHRA and CDR2 YSYEKL. Written as DNA, the CDR3 is TGCGCCAGCAGCCAATCAGGACAGACCTACGAGCAGTACTTC. This sequence encodes CASSQSGQTYEQYF.

The chain uses TRBV28 and TRBJ2-7, with D perhaps TRBD1 (6 bases). The CDR3 spans 15 residues. V lost 6 bases and J lost 2, with 17 bases in between. Germline CDR1 and CDR2: MDHEN and SYDVKM. The chain's CDR3 is CASSSGTISPYEQYF. Here the CDR3 DNA reads TGTGCCAGCAGCTCCGGGACAATCAGTCCCTACGAGCAGTACTTC.

The gene calls are TRBV7-2 and TRBJ1-6; no clear D. This CDR3 region has 15 residues. Trimming left V 5 bases short and J 7 bases short, with 15 bases between. From germline, CDR1 is SGHTA and CDR2 FQGNSA. The CDR3 sequence is CASSPPGPTNSPLHF. In DNA, the CDR3 is TGTGCCAGCAGCCCTCCCGGACCGACCAATTCACCCCTCCACTTT. Variable domain in full (rest from reference TRBV7-2 and TRBJ1-6): GAGVSQSPSNKVTEKGKDVELRCDPISGHTALYWYRQSLGQGLEFLIYFQGNSAPDKSGLPSDRFSAERTGGSVSTLTIQRTQQEDSAVYLCASSPPGPTNSPLHFGNGTRLTVT.

The table lists this clone with a count of one. The rearrangement joins TRBV7-9 to TRBJ1-1, with 10 bases that match TRBD1. The length of the CDR3 is 15 residues. Per the germline V gene, CDR1 is SEHNR and CDR2 is FQNEAQ (reference sequence). J lost 4 bases, V lost 5 bases, and 7 bases had no gene match. The CDR3 protein is CASSTGTGVSTEAFF. The CDR3 DNA reads as TGTGCCAGCAGCACCGGGACAGGGGTTTCCACTGAAGCTTTCTTT.

V usage is TRBV7-9 and J usage is TRBJ1-1; 9 nucleotides line up with TRBD1. V gave up 5 bases and J gave up 6 bases; unmatched junction bases: 4. The V gene's germline CDR1 is SEHNR and CDR2 FQNEAQ (reference sequence). This CDR3 is 13 amino acids long. CDR3 in amino acids: CASSADRGAEAFF. CDR3 DNA: TGTGCCAGCAGCGCTGACAGGGGGGCTGAAGCTTTCTTT.

The J gene is TRBJ2-1, the V gene TRBV27; weak D call: TRBD2 (5 bases). V lost 3 bases to trimming and J lost 2 bases, with 11 bases between them. Per the germline V gene, CDR1 is MNHEY and CDR2 is SMNVEV (reference sequence). CDR3 length equals 15 residues. The CDR3 loop reads CASSFRGNTYNEQFF. DNA of the CDR3: TGTGCCAGCAGTTTCAGAGGGAACACCTACAATGAGCAGTTCTTC.

The chain recombines TRBV5-1 with TRBJ1-4; the match to TRBD1 covers 8 bases. CDR1 SGHRS and CDR2 YFSETQ come from the germline V gene. The CDR3 extends over 15 amino acids. V shed 4 bases, J shed 5 bases, and the junction held 7 bases outside the gene matches. The chain's CDR3 is CASSLGTGANEKLFF. In nucleotides, the CDR3 is TGCGCCAGCAGCCTTGGGACAGGAGCAAATGAAAAACTGTTTTTT.

The sample holds a few counts of this clone. The chain couples TRBV19 to TRBJ1-1; D is uncertain. V shed 9 bases and J shed 0 bases, with 8 bases lying between them. CDR1 LNHDA and CDR2 SQIVND come from the germline V gene (reference sequence). The CDR3 consists of 12 residues. DNA of the CDR3: TGTGCCAGCAGAACAATGAACACTGAAGCTTTCTTT. Encoded protein: CASRTMNTEAFF.

This chain uses TRBV7-9 with TRBJ2-7, with D maybe TRBD2 (5 bases). Germline lookup yields CDR1 SEHNR and CDR2 FQNEAQ (reference sequence). V was trimmed by 0 bases and J by 5 bases, leaving 14 bases between them. This CDR3 spans 15 amino acids. The CDR3 bases are TGTGCCAGCAGCTTAGCGAGGGCCGTTAACCACGAGCAGTACTTC. Amino acids: CASSLARAVNHEQYF.

The chain recombines TRBV2 with TRBJ1-3, with D maybe TRBD1 (5 bases). Trimming cost V 8 bases and J 2 bases, with 22 bases left between them. This CDR3 has 17 residues. Looked up from germline, CDR1 is SNHLY and CDR2 is FYNNEI. In DNA, the CDR3 is TGTGCCAGCTGGGGGGAGGGGTCGCCCCCGGCTGGAAACACCATATATTTT. It yields the protein CASWGEGSPPAGNTIYF.

J is TRBJ2-3 and V is TRBV7-9; D possibly corresponds to TRBD1 (7 bases). Germline CDR1 reads SEHNR; CDR2 reads FQNEAQ (reference sequence). V was pared by 5 bases and J by 4 bases, with 16 bases between. This CDR3 is built from 15 residues. In nucleotides, the CDR3 is TGTGCCAGCAGCGTAGGGACAGCGGGTCCAGATACGCAGTATTTT. As protein: CASSVGTAGPDTQYF.